This TCR beta chain derives from a study of T cells after posttransplantation cyclophosphamide. Study observations and caveats: Later post-transplant blood repertoires were often dominated by donor CD8+ memory clones.

Profiling relied on immunoSEQ multiplex PCR, and the TCRdb table lists in-frame clones only, not all of them. The sample holds 9,500 to 15,000 clones, roughly four fifths seen once. Sampled 1 year posttransplant, controls received myeloablative marrow transplants, methotrexate and a calcineurin inhibitor. Looked up from germline, CDR1 is SGHTA and CDR2 is FQGTGA. V was clipped by 4 bases and J by 6 bases, with 9 bases between them. There are 13 residues in the CDR3. This clone has a single count. Its antigen remains unknown. The starting material was PBMCs, obtained about 350 days after allogeneic stem cell transplant with calcineurin inhibitor and methotrexate. The receptor was isolated from a young adult male patient who received an allogeneic stem cell transplant from an unrelated donor, was CMV-positive, and had acute GVHD only. A share of the T cells may be of graft donor origin. The chain recombines TRBV7-3 with TRBJ2-2; D not certain. This chain's CDR3 is CASSSGVAGELFF. The CDR3, as DNA: TGTGCCAGCAGCTCCGGTGTGGCCGGGGAGCTGTTTTTT.